In this sample, the clone carrying this T cell receptor beta chain turned up a few times. Relative to the germline gene, one junction end is altered; a read error may explain this. This record comes from a study of Graves' ophthalmopathy and Graves' hyperthyroidism. Each donor who had ophthalmopathy showed moderate-to-severe activity, a CAS of ≥3, a NOSPECS of ≥4, and a duration under 3 months. RNA transcripts were the template, and TCR beta CDR3 regions were amplified from them. An opening RT-PCR round employed HTBI primers and preceded a second-round multiplex PCR. TCRdb itself ran the multiplex PCR reads through MiXCR, one entry per CDR3 protein. The data show about 740,000 distinct CDR3 sequences, 40% seen once. Germline CDR1 and CDR2: ENHRY and SYGVKD. The CDR3 is 13 residues long.

Specimen: peripheral blood. This clonotype originated in an adult man with Graves' ophthalmopathy. The rearrangement uses TRBV10-3 and TRBJ1-1, with 7 bases aligning to TRBD1. The CDR3 DNA is TGTGCCAGCAGTATGACAGGGATAGCTGAAGCTTTCTTT. This sequence encodes CASSMTGIAEAFF.